This passage covers 19 T cell receptor beta chains from one sample sequenced in a study of low-dose radiotherapy and immunotherapy resistance in tumors. TRAV- and TRBV-specific primers, spanning alpha and beta chains, primed first-strand cDNA. TCRs were put through 20 to 25 PCR cycles of amplification with Phusion. A constant-region primer and the V-primer adapter served as the primer pair. TCRdb redid the calling of the reads with MiXCR, one entry per CDR3 protein. This table has under 15,000 distinct CDR3 sequences, roughly four fifths appearing once. These receptors came from a human donor with advanced metastatic prostate, ovarian, gallbladder or colorectal cancer (not recorded which). This table probably holds off-target reads from a library built for another chain.

V usage is TRBV7-9 and J usage is TRBJ1-1; the D is unclear. The CDR3 has 11 amino acids. Trimming took 6 bases from V and 6 from J, leaving 8 bases between them. Germline V gene data show CDR1 as SEHNR and CDR2 as FQNEAQ (reference sequence). The CDR3 sequence: CASRGASEAFF. CDR3 sequence (DNA): TGTGCCAGCAGGGGCGCGTCTGAAGCTTTCTTT.

The chain is built from TRBV5-1 and TRBJ2-1, with 7 positions matching TRBD1. V gave up 4 bases and J gave up 9 bases; unmatched junction bases: 16. CDR1 SGHRS and CDR2 YFSETQ come from the germline V gene. The CDR3 loop spans 16 amino acids. The CDR3 coding sequence is TGCGCCAGCAGCCGCGTGAATACCGGGACAGTTATTGAGCAGTTCTTC. This sequence encodes CASSRVNTGTVIEQFF.

This clonotype was seen a handful of times. The J gene is TRBJ1-1, the V gene TRBV5-3; D is unclear. TRBV5-3 is an ORF for which the function is uncertain. V shed 8 bases and J shed 0 bases, with 11 bases lying between them. This CDR3 has 13 amino acids. The CDR3 DNA follows: TGTGCCAGCAACGACGGGGTGAACACTGAAGCTTTCTTT. It translates to CASNDGVNTEAFF.

The V call is TRBV2, the J call TRBJ2-5, with TRBD2 matching 7 bases. This CDR3 has 15 residues. The ends lost 7 bases at V and 2 bases at J; junction bases unmatched: 10. Per the germline V gene, CDR1 is SNHLY and CDR2 is FYNNEI. The CDR3 DNA reads TGTGCCAGCACTCGAACTAGCGTACTACAAGAGACCCAGTACTTC. It specifies CASTRTSVLQETQYF.

The rearrangement joins TRBV13 to TRBJ1-2; no definite D call. Germline lookup yields CDR1 PRHDT and CDR2 FYEKMQ (reference sequence). The V gene lost 5 bases and the J gene lost 0 bases, with 4 bases spanning the gap. CDR3 length: 12 amino acids. CDR3 loop: CASSQANYGYTF. CDR3 DNA: TGTGCCAGCAGCCAAGCTAACTATGGCTACACCTTC. The whole variable domain, filled in from reference TRBV13 and TRBJ1-2, reads AAGVIQSPRHLIKEKRETATLKCYPIPRHDTVYWYQQGPGQDPQFLISFYEKMQSDKGSIPDRFSAQQFSDYHSELNMSSLELGDSALYFCASSQANYGYTFGSGTRLTVV.

The chain recombines TRBV28 with TRBJ2-3, with D uncertain. Germline V gene sequence: CDR1 MDHEN, CDR2 SYDVKM. The CDR3 is 14 amino acids. The germline V and J ends were trimmed by 5 bases and 4 bases, with 13 bases remaining between them. CDR3 amino acids: CASSLPVRADTQYF. The CDR3 region has the DNA TGTGCCAGCAGTCTTCCCGTCCGGGCAGATACGCAGTATTTT.

The chain combines TRBV27 with TRBJ1-1, with D possibly being TRBD1 (5 bases). The ends were cut back, 6 bases at V and 6 bases at J, with 14 bases in the middle. CDR1 and CDR2 from the germline V gene are MNHEY and SMNVEV (reference sequence). The CDR3 totals 13 residues. CDR3: CASSFAGTAEAFF. For the CDR3, the DNA is TGTGCCAGCAGCTTCGCGGGGACCGCTGAAGCTTTCTTT.

The V gene is TRBV4-3, the J gene TRBJ2-6; D is unclear. V lost 0 bases to trimming and J lost 3 bases, with 12 bases between them. The CDR3 length is 17 residues. The V gene's germline CDR1 is LGHNA and CDR2 YSLEER. CDR3 DNA: TGCGCCAGCAGCCAAGATCCCCCGCGTGATGGGGCCAACGTCCTGACTTTC. This codes for CASSQDPPRDGANVLTF.

This chain connects TRBV2 to TRBJ2-5; D tentatively fits TRBD1 or TRBD2 (5 bases each). Germline V CDR1 and CDR2: SNHLY, FYNNEI. The CDR3 is 14 amino acids. V lost 3 bases, J lost 4 bases, and 12 bases lay in between. Written as DNA, the CDR3 is TGTGCCAGCAGTGAGTTAGGGACGGTAGAGACCCAGTACTTC. Its protein product is CASSELGTVETQYF.

The chain links TRBV6-2 or TRBV6-3 to TRBJ1-1; a weak D match, TRBD1 (6 bases). The V gene's germline CDR1 is MNHEY and CDR2 SVGEGT. This CDR3 contains 12 residues. With 7 bases removed from V and 4 bases from J, the gap between germline ends came to 10 bases. The CDR3 DNA follows: TGTGCCAGCAACGCAGGGGTCACTGAAGCTTTCTTT. This sequence encodes CASNAGVTEAFF.

The count of this clonotype is one. This chain links TRBV11-2 with TRBJ2-3; D may be TRBD1 (6 bases). V gave up 0 bases and J gave up 2 bases, with 15 bases separating them. Germline V gives CDR1 SGHAT, CDR2 FQNNGV. This CDR3 has 17 residues. In nucleotides, the CDR3 is TGTGCCAGCAGCTTAGACCCCACAGGGAGAGTCACAGATACGCAGTATTTT. Protein sequence: CASSLDPTGRVTDTQYF.

A few counts support this clonotype. The J gene is TRBJ1-2, the V gene TRBV7-2; D is unresolved. This CDR3 has 15 residues. The V end lost 2 bases, the J end lost 4 bases, and 14 bases lay between the germline ends. In germline, CDR1 is SGHTA, CDR2 FQGNSA. The CDR3 protein is CASSLRKGTSYGYTF. DNA of the CDR3: TGTGCCAGCAGCTTACGAAAGGGAACTTCCTATGGCTACACCTTC.

J is TRBJ1-1 and V is TRBV4-1; no definite D call. The CDR3 totals 16 residues. Germline CDR1 MGHRA, CDR2 YSYEKL. V dropped 0 bases and J dropped 1 base, with 12 bases sitting between them. The CDR3 DNA is TGCGCCAGCAGCCAAGATGGAACGACTCAGAACACTGAAGCTTTCTTT. Its translation: CASSQDGTTQNTEAFF.

The chain couples TRBV12-3 or TRBV12-4 to TRBJ2-2, with 7 bases identical to TRBD1. The CDR3 sequence is 14 residues long. The ends lost 6 bases at V and 1 base at J; junction bases unmatched: 2. CDR3 region: CASRRTGNTGELFF. In DNA, the CDR3 is TGTGCCAGCAGGAGGACAGGGAACACCGGGGAGCTGTTTTTT.

This chain links TRBV28 with TRBJ1-5; TRBD1 aligns across 9 bases. The CDR3 totals 16 residues. With 3 bases clipped from V and 11 bases from J, the junction kept 14 bases outside the gene matches. Per the germline V gene, CDR1 is MDHEN and CDR2 is SYDVKM. The CDR3: CASSFGDRDNQVSQHF. In DNA form, the CDR3 reads TGTGCCAGCAGTTTTGGGGACAGGGACAATCAGGTTTCCCAGCATTTT.

The rearrangement links TRBV3-1 to TRBJ2-7; D call uncertain. The CDR3 covers 11 residues. CDR1 is LGHDT and CDR2 is YNNKEL in the germline V gene (reference sequence). Trimming removed 5 bases from V and 4 bases from J, with 6 bases in between. CDR3 nucleotide sequence: TGTGCCAGCAGCTTCCGGTACGAGCAGTACTTC. As protein: CASSFRYEQYF.

This clonotype has a single count. The chain couples TRBV18 to TRBJ2-7; no clear D. Per germline, CDR1 KGHSH and CDR2 LQKENI. This CDR3 has 12 residues. The V end was cut by 6 bases, the J end by 4 bases, with 10 bases between. CDR3 in amino acids: CASSRNSYEQYF. The CDR3 DNA reads as TGTGCCAGCTCGCGAAACTCGTACGAGCAGTACTTC. Drawing the rest from reference TRBV18 and TRBJ2-7, the complete variable domain is NAGVMQNPRHLVRRRGQEARLRCSPMKGHSHVYWYRQLPEEGLKFMVYLQKENIIDESGMPKERFSAEFPKEGPSILRIQQVVRGDSAAYFCASSRNSYEQYFGPGTRLTVT.

The chain joins TRBV10-3 to TRBJ2-7, with 10 bases identical to TRBD1. The length of the CDR3 is 12 residues. V lost 10 bases, J lost 6 bases, and 6 bases stayed unmatched. Looked up from germline, CDR1 is ENHRY and CDR2 is SYGVKD. The CDR3 protein is CATRGQGIEQYF. In DNA, the CDR3 is TGTGCCACTCGGGGACAGGGGATCGAGCAGTACTTC.

The chain carries TRBV20-1 and TRBJ2-1; 8 bases align to TRBD2. The V segment lost 8 bases and the J segment 6 bases; nucleotides outside the gene matches: 12. The V gene's germline CDR1 is DFQATT and CDR2 SNEGSKA (reference sequence). The CDR3 is 14 residues long. The CDR3: CSTPTQAGVNEQFF. CDR3 DNA sequence: TGCAGTACTCCTACTCAAGCGGGAGTCAATGAGCAGTTCTTC.